The 2 T cell receptor beta chains reported below all come from one sample, sequenced in a study of CD8 T cells in ankylosing spondylitis. Via MiXCR, TCRdb re-called the 5' RACE reads, giving one row per CDR3 protein. Of some 840,000 distinct CDR3 sequences listed, about an eighth were seen once; the top ten hold roughly 0.51%. Their target antigens are unknown. Broader study findings: A motif in TCR beta, a set of roughly eight highly homologous variants, appeared characteristic of ankylosing spondylitis blood.

Material: blood, either unsorted or a sorted T cell fraction (not recorded which). These receptors came from a male donor with ankylosing spondylitis.

This clonotype was picked up many times. The CDR3 protein is CASSVDEGDGYTF. The DNA of the CDR3 is TGTGCCAGCAGCGTAGACGAGGGGGATGGCTACACCTTC. The chain links TRBV9 to TRBJ1-2; TRBD1 might be the D (6 bases). CDR3 size: 13 residues. V was pared by 0 bases and J by 6 bases, with 9 bases between. Germline CDR1 and CDR2: SGDLS and YYNGEE.

This clonotype was seen a handful of times. The chain is built from TRBV5-1 and TRBJ2-3, with 9 bases lining up with TRBD2. CDR1 and CDR2 from the germline V gene are SGHRS and YFSETQ. With V trimmed by 0 bases and J by 4 bases, 12 bases remained unmatched. The CDR3 sequence is 18 residues long. CDR3: CASSLVAAGGPSADTQYF. For the CDR3, the DNA is TGCGCCAGCAGCTTGGTAGCCGCGGGAGGGCCTTCGGCAGATACGCAGTATTTT.